This T cell receptor beta chain was recovered during a study of regulatory T cells in long-lasting Graves disease. Study information: The definition of persistent Graves' disease was over 5 years of antithyroid drugs with positive TSH receptor antibodies. Overall study results and limits: Newly diagnosed Graves' patients exceeded persistent ones in TCR diversity. Public clonotype sharing was higher in persistent than newly diagnosed patients. Favored gene segments in persistent disease were TRBV28, TRBJ1-2 and TRBJ2-5.

V trimming: 4 bases; J trimming: 0 bases; junction bases outside the gene matches: 8. This CDR3 has 19 residues. Germline V CDR1 and CDR2: SGHNT, YYREEE (reference sequence). Comment on this clonotype: Antigen specificity is unknown.

The sample's time point: persistent/refractory GD, antithyroid drugs over 5 years with positive TRAb. There was RNA extracted from PBMCs, and the TCR library was made from it. Through Arm-PCR of CDR3 regions and iRepertoire HTBI primers, TCR beta libraries were built. TCRdb used MiXCR to reprocess the multiplex PCR reads, holding one entry per CDR3 protein. The sample consists of under 500,000 distinct CDR3 sequences, roughly 20% of them appearing once. V usage is TRBV5-4 and J usage is TRBJ2-4; 15 bases agree with TRBD2. The sample was peripheral blood mononuclear cells (PBMCs), taken when the disease was refractory, from a patient treated with antithyroid drugs. The clonotype was recovered from a female donor with Graves disease. CDR3 loop: CASSRIPGLAGGAKNIQYF. CDR3 bases: TGTGCCAGCAGCAGGATTCCGGGACTAGCGGGAGGAGCCAAAAACATTCAGTACTTC.